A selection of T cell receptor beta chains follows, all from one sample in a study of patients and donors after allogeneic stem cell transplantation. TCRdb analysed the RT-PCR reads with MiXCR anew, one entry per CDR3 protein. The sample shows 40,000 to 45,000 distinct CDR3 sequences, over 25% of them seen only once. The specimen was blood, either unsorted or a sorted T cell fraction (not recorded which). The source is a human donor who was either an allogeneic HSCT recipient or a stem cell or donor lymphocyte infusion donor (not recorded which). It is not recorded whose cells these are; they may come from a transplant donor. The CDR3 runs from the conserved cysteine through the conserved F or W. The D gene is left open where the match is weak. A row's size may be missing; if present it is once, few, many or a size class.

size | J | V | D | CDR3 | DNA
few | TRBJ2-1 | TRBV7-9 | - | CASSQEAASYNEQFF | TGTGCCAGCAGCCAGGAAGCTGCCTCCTACAATGAGCAGTTCTTC
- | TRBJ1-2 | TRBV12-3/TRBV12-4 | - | CASSLGAHYGYTF | TGTGCCAGCAGTTTAGGGGCCCACTATGGCTACACCTTC
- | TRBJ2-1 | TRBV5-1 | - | CASSVRWSYNEQFF | TGCGCCAGCAGCGTAAGGTGGTCCTACAATGAGCAGTTCTTC
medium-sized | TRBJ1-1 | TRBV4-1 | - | CASSQDRWGNTEAFF | TGCGCCAGCAGCCAAGACCGTTGGGGGAACACTGAAGCTTTCTTT
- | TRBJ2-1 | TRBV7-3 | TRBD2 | CASSSGLAGYNEQFF | TGTGCCAGCAGCTCGGGACTAGCAGGCTACAATGAGCAGTTCTTC
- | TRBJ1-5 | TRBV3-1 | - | CASSQDREAQPQHF | TGTGCCAGCAGCCAAGATCGAGAGGCTCAGCCCCAGCATTTT
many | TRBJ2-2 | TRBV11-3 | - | CASSPTMSGLRGGLGELFF | TGTGCCAGCAGCCCCACAATGTCGGGGCTACGCGGAGGATTGGGGGAGCTGTTTTTT
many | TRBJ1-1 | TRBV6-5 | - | CASSRDNVREETEAFF | TGTGCCAGCAGTAGGGATAACGTGAGAGAGGAGACTGAAGCTTTCTTT
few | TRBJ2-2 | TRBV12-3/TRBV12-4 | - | CASTPGLKSTGELFF | TGTGCCAGCACGCCGGGACTTAAATCCACCGGGGAGCTGTTTTTT
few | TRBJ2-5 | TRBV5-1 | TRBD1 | CASSIGQGARETQYF | TGCGCCAGCAGCATAGGACAGGGGGCTAGAGAGACCCAGTACTTC
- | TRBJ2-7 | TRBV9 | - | CASSVGVHTYYEQYF | TGTGCCAGCAGCGTAGGAGTCCACACTTACTACGAGCAGTACTTC
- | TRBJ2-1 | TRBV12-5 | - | CASGLLPFGGGTYNEQFF | TGTGCTAGTGGTTTGCTCCCGTTTGGGGGAGGTACCTACAATGAGCAGTTCTTC
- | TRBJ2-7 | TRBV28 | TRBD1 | CASRYRGPYEQYF | TGTGCCAGCAGATACAGGGGTCCCTACGAGCAGTACTTC
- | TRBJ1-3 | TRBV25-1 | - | CASSDPRTEAFGNTIYF | TGTGCCAGCAGTGATCCCCGGACGGAGGCGTTTGGAAACACCATATATTTT
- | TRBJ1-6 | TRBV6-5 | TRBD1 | CASSYSMGTGPNSPLHF | TGTGCCAGCAGTTACTCGATGGGGACAGGGCCCAATTCACCCCTCCACTTT
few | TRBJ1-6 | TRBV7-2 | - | CASSLVGPYNSPLHF | TGTGCCAGCAGTCTAGTGGGGCCCTATAATTCACCCCTCCACTTT
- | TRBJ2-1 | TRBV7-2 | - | CASSLFCMEGAYNEQFF | TGTGCCAGCAGCTTATTTTGCATGGAGGGGGCCTACAATGAGCAGTTCTTC
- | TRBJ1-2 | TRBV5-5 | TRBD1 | CASSLVPGQAYGYTF | TGTGCCAGCAGCTTAGTCCCGGGACAGGCCTATGGCTACACCTTC
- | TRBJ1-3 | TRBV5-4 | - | CASSLMGNAIYF | TGTGCCAGCAGCTTAATGGGAAACGCCATATATTTT
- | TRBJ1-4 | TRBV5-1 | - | CASSLAIRTTNEKLFF | TGCGCCAGCAGCTTGGCGATCAGAACAACTAATGAAAAACTGTTTTTT
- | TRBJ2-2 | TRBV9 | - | CTSSVVWDSGELFF | TGTACCAGCAGCGTAGTGTGGGATTCCGGGGAGCTGTTTTTT
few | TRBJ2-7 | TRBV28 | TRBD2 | CASSLPPRLAQYF | TGTGCCAGCAGTTTACCGCCCCGACTAGCCCAGTACTTC
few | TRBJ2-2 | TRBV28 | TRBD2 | CASSLRLGRAVNTGELFF | TGTGCCAGCAGTTTACGTCTCGGGAGGGCCGTGAACACCGGGGAGCTGTTTTTT
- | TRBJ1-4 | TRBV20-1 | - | CSAGRGTTNEKLFF | TGCAGTGCCGGGAGGGGCACAACTAATGAAAAACTGTTTTTT
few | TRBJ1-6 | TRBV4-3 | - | CASKVSRDHNSPLHF | TGCGCCAGCAAGGTTTCCCGGGACCATAATTCACCCCTCCACTTT
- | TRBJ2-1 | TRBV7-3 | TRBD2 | CASSPSGNSYNEQFF | TGTGCCAGCAGCCCTAGCGGGAACTCCTACAATGAGCAGTTCTTC
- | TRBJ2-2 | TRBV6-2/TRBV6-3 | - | CASSYPLGGGTGELFF | TGTGCCAGCAGTTACCCCCTAGGGGGAGGCACCGGGGAGCTGTTTTTT
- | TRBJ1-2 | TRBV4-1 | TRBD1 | CASSQVAEDRDYGYTF | TGCGCCAGCAGCCAAGTCGCCGAGGACAGGGACTATGGCTACACCTTC
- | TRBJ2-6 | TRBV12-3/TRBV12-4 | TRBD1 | CASRDPGQGVWANVLTF | TGTGCCAGCAGAGATCCGGGACAGGGGGTCTGGGCCAACGTCCTGACTTTC
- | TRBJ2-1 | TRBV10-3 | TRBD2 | CAISVRPSGSSYNEQFF | TGTGCCATCAGTGTCCGTCCTAGCGGGAGCTCCTACAATGAGCAGTTCTTC
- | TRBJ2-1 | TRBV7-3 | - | CASSLLGAQFF | TGTGCCAGCAGCTTACTAGGCGCACAGTTCTTC
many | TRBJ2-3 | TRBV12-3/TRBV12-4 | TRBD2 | CASSRTSGGRDTQYF | TGTGCCAGCAGTCGGACTAGCGGGGGCCGCGATACGCAGTATTTT
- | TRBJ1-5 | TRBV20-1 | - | CSARAPGRWQPQHF | TGCAGTGCTAGAGCTCCGGGCCGATGGCAGCCCCAGCATTTT
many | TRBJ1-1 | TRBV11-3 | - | CASSLRGSANTEAFF | TGTGCCAGCAGCTTAAGGGGGAGCGCGAACACTGAAGCTTTCTTT
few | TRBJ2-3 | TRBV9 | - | CASARTVSTDTQYF | TGTGCCAGCGCTCGGACGGTTAGCACAGATACGCAGTATTTT
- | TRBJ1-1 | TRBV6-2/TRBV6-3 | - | CASSFRRANNEAFF | TGTGCCAGCAGCTTCCGCAGGGCCAACAATGAAGCTTTCTTT
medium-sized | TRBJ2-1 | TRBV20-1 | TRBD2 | CSASGLAGGEQFF | TGCAGTGCTTCTGGACTAGCGGGGGGAGAGCAGTTCTTC
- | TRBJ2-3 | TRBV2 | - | CASSENTDTQYF | TGTGCCAGCAGTGAGAACACAGATACGCAGTATTTT
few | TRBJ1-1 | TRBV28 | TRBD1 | CASSLGGHRGPEAFF | TGTGCCAGCAGTTTGGGGGGGCACAGGGGCCCTGAAGCTTTCTTT
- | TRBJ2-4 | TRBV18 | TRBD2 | CASSIPGGKNIQYF | TGTGCCAGCTCCATCCCGGGAGGGAAAAACATTCAGTACTTC
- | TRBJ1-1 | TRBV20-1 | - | CSATPRQRGRTEAFF | TGCAGTGCTACCCCCCGACAGCGGGGGCGGACTGAAGCTTTCTTT
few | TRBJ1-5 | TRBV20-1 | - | CSATTGTSNQPQHF | TGCAGTGCTACTACAGGAACTAGCAATCAGCCCCAGCATTTT
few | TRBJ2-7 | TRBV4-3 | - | CASSQGAGADYEQYF | TGCGCCAGCAGCCAAGGAGCAGGTGCCGACTACGAGCAGTACTTC
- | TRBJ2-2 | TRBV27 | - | CAAVSPTGELFF | TGTGCCGCGGTCAGCCCTACCGGGGAGCTGTTTTTT
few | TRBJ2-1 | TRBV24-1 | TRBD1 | CATSGTGNSAYNEQFF | TGTGCCACCTCCGGGACAGGGAATTCCGCCTACAATGAGCAGTTCTTC
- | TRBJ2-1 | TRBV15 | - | CATSRVPGYLIF | TGTGCCACCAGCAGAGTACCGGGGTATTTGATCTTC